This TCR beta chain was observed in a study of blood T cell repertoires in COVID-19. About the research overall: Collection of acute and convalescent COVID-19 samples took place in the United States, Italy and Spain.

In the original analysis: Nucleated cell number was recorded as an estimate derived from reference gene primer amplification. Measured with immunoSEQ multiplex PCR; TCRdb has only the in-frame clones, and not every one. The V and J calls and clone size are taken from that table; D and trimming were inferred from the DNA. Here the sample spans roughly 250,000 clones, approximately 82% being singletons. V shed 0 bases, J shed 7 bases, and the junction held 6 bases outside the gene matches. CDR3 size: 16 residues. Germline V gene sequence: CDR1 MNHEY, CDR2 SVGAGI. V gene TRBV6-5 combines with J gene TRBJ1-6; 7 positions agree with TRBD1. The TCR sequence derives from a woman aged 80 or over with active or convalescent COVID-19. Material for sequencing was peripheral blood. The CDR3 is CASSYSLGQLNSPLHF. DNA for the CDR3: TGTGCCAGCAGTTACTCTTTGGGACAGTTGAATTCACCCCTCCACTTT.